The rows below give T cell receptor beta chains drawn from one sample of a study of yellow fever vaccine responses in identical twins. TCRdb ran MiXCR on the RT-PCR reads and lists one entry per CDR3 protein. This sample has about 9,100 distinct CDR3 sequences, with roughly 84% found just once. The sample consisted of T cells from blood (PBMCs), unsorted or a sorted subset (not recorded which), taken before or after yellow fever vaccination (not recorded which). The receptor source for this set is a woman aged 18-35 years who received the yellow fever vaccine. CDR3s include the opening cysteine and the closing phenylalanine or tryptophan. The D gene is left open where the match is weak. The size entry is marked missing in some rows and otherwise reads once, few, many or a size class.

d_call,clone_size,j_call,v_call,cdr3_nt,cdr3_aa
NA,NA,TRBJ2-3,TRBV21-1,NA,CASSFGQGSTDTQYF
TRBD2,NA,TRBJ2-3,TRBV13,TGTGCCAGCCGCTTAGGAACTAGCGGGGCCCAGGGTACGCAGTATTTT,CASRLGTSGAQGTQYF
NA,NA,TRBJ1-1,TRBV29-1,TGCAGCGTCCCGAAGAACACTGAAGCTTTCTTT,CSVPKNTEAFF
NA,NA,TRBJ2-4,TRBV10-3,TGTGCCATCAGTGACTCCCAGGGTTTCATTCAGTACTTC,CAISDSQGFIQYF
NA,NA,TRBJ1-2,TRBV20-1,TGCAGTGCTAGAGATCACATGGATGACTATGGCTACACCTTC,CSARDHMDDYGYTF
NA,NA,TRBJ2-1,TRBV5-1,TGCGCCAGCAGCTTTTTGTGGGAGTTCTCCTACAATGAGCAGTTCTTC,CASSFLWEFSYNEQFF
TRBD1,NA,TRBJ1-2,TRBV5-1,TGCGCCAGCAGCGTCAAACAGGGGACTTCAAACTATGGCTACACCTTC,CASSVKQGTSNYGYTF
TRBD2,NA,TRBJ2-1,TRBV2,TGTGCCAGCAGTGCCAGAGTAGCGGGAGGTCGTAGGAATGAGCAGTTCTTC,CASSARVAGGRRNEQFF
TRBD2,NA,TRBJ2-1,TRBV29-1,TGCAGCGTTGAAGGGGCTAGCGGGGCTTACAATGAGCAGTTCTTC,CSVEGASGAYNEQFF
NA,NA,TRBJ2-5,TRBV18,TGTGCCAGCTCACCGCTAGGGCGGACACCGCGACAAGAGACCCAGTACTTC,CASSPLGRTPRQETQYF
NA,NA,TRBJ2-1,TRBV10-3,TGTGCCATCACCGAGGACACCTCCTACAATGAGCAGTTCTTC,CAITEDTSYNEQFF
TRBD1,NA,TRBJ2-1,TRBV5-1,TGCGCCAGCAGCTCGGCAGGGGGTTCGTACAATGAGCAGTTCTTC,CASSSAGGSYNEQFF
TRBD1,NA,TRBJ2-7,TRBV6-5,TGTGCCAGCAGTTATTCGACAGGGGGGTACGAGCAGTACTTC,CASSYSTGGYEQYF
TRBD1,NA,TRBJ2-2,TRBV20-1,TGCAGTGCTAGCAATACCGGGACAGCAGCCGGGGAGCTGTTTTTT,CSASNTGTAAGELFF
NA,NA,TRBJ2-5,TRBV21-1,TGTGCCAGCAGCAAAGCAGGGAGTTGGTGGCAAGAGACCCAGTACTTC,CASSKAGSWWQETQYF
TRBD1,NA,TRBJ2-6,TRBV11-3,TGTGCCAACAGCCCGGACAGGCTTGGCTCTGGGGCCAACGTCCTGACTTTC,CANSPDRLGSGANVLTF
NA,once,TRBJ2-1,TRBV29-1,TGCAGCGCTGGGGGACCCGGGGTGAATGAGCAGTTCTTC,CSAGGPGVNEQFF
NA,NA,TRBJ2-7,TRBV6-1,TGTGCCAGCTCCCTTGGCGAACAGTACTACGAGCAGTACTTC,CASSLGEQYYEQYF
TRBD2,once,TRBJ2-7,TRBV4-1,TGCGCCAGCAGCCAAGTTTTCGAACTAGCGGACTCCTACGAGCAGTACTTC,CASSQVFELADSYEQYF